The rows below give T cell receptor beta chains drawn from one sample of a study of blood T cell repertoires in COVID-19. This table comes from immunoSEQ multiplex PCR, and its TCRdb copy is limited to in-frame clones, with some not included. Among about 170,000 clones listed, about 80% were seen once. The sequencing sample was made of PBMCs or T cells enriched from blood (not recorded which). The receptors shown here come from a woman in her 70s in a cohort exposed to, infected with or recovered from COVID-19 (not recorded which). CDR3s include the opening cysteine and the closing phenylalanine or tryptophan. Fields, in order: clone size, V gene, D gene, J gene, CDR3 length, CDR3 protein, CDR3 DNA. D genes are given only for firm matches. Some rows mark clone size as missing; the rest say once, few, many or name a class of expanded clone.

clone_size: .
v_call: TRBV3-1/TRBV3-2
d_call: TRBD2
j_call: TRBJ2-1
cdr3_length: 18
cdr3_aa: CASSLGLAGEGGYNEQFF
cdr3_nt: TGTGCCAGCAGCCTGGGACTAGCGGGAGAAGGTGGCTACAATGAGCAGTTCTTC

clone_size: .
v_call: TRBV7-6
d_call: .
j_call: TRBJ2-1
cdr3_length: 14
cdr3_aa: CASSSQTTHGEQFF
cdr3_nt: TGTGCCAGCAGCTCCCAGACTACCCACGGGGAGCAGTTCTTC

clone_size: .
v_call: TRBV18
d_call: TRBD1
j_call: TRBJ2-7
cdr3_length: 15
cdr3_aa: CASSLRQGPTYEQYF
cdr3_nt: TGTGCCAGCTCACTGCGACAGGGGCCGACCTACGAGCAGTACTTC

clone_size: once
v_call: TRBV9
d_call: TRBD2
j_call: TRBJ2-1
cdr3_length: 14
cdr3_aa: CASSVSGRGNEQFF
cdr3_nt: TGTGCCAGCAGCGTAAGTGGGAGGGGTAATGAGCAGTTCTTC

clone_size: few
v_call: TRBV5-4
d_call: .
j_call: TRBJ2-5
cdr3_length: 13
cdr3_aa: CASSSTGQETQYF
cdr3_nt: TGTGCCAGCAGCTCGACAGGTCAAGAGACCCAGTACTTC

clone_size: .
v_call: TRBV2
d_call: .
j_call: TRBJ1-1
cdr3_length: 13
cdr3_aa: CASSLDSNTEAFF
cdr3_nt: TGTGCCAGCAGTCTCGACAGCAACACTGAAGCTTTCTTT

clone_size: .
v_call: TRBV5-1
d_call: .
j_call: TRBJ2-7
cdr3_length: 14
cdr3_aa: CASSLGGRPYEQYF
cdr3_nt: TGCGCCAGCAGCTTGGGGGGGAGGCCCTACGAGCAGTACTTC

clone_size: .
v_call: TRBV6-2/TRBV6-3
d_call: .
j_call: TRBJ2-5
cdr3_length: 14
cdr3_aa: CASSYRRLQETQYF
cdr3_nt: TGTGCCAGCAGTTACCGGAGGCTTCAAGAGACCCAGTACTTC

clone_size: .
v_call: TRBV18
d_call: .
j_call: TRBJ1-2
cdr3_length: 15
cdr3_aa: CASSPPGSRSYGYTF
cdr3_nt: TGTGCCAGCTCACCACCTGGGTCGCGGAGCTATGGCTACACCTTC

clone_size: .
v_call: TRBV7-2
d_call: .
j_call: TRBJ2-1
cdr3_length: 15
cdr3_aa: CASSPGGSSYNEQFF
cdr3_nt: TGTGCCAGCAGCCCCGGGGGTAGCTCCTACAATGAGCAGTTCTTC

clone_size: many
v_call: TRBV29-1
d_call: TRBD2
j_call: TRBJ2-1
cdr3_length: 13
cdr3_aa: CSTPGRDYNEQFF
cdr3_nt: TGCTCCACCCCAGGGAGGGATTACAATGAGCAGTTCTTC

clone_size: .
v_call: TRBV2
d_call: TRBD1
j_call: TRBJ1-2
cdr3_length: 16
cdr3_aa: CASRNRTGGWNYGYTF
cdr3_nt: TGTGCCAGCAGAAATCGGACAGGGGGTTGGAACTATGGCTACACCTTC

clone_size: .
v_call: TRBV7-3
d_call: .
j_call: TRBJ1-2
cdr3_length: 15
cdr3_aa: CASSLNAQGFGGYTF
cdr3_nt: TGTGCCAGCAGCTTAAATGCGCAGGGATTTGGTGGCTACACCTTC

clone_size: .
v_call: TRBV11-2
d_call: TRBD2
j_call: TRBJ2-1
cdr3_length: 19
cdr3_aa: CASSSLAGRSTRSYNEQFF
cdr3_nt: TGTGCCAGCAGCTCCCTAGCGGGGAGATCCACCCGCTCCTACAATGAGCAGTTCTTC

clone_size: .
v_call: TRBV28
d_call: .
j_call: TRBJ1-2
cdr3_length: 12
cdr3_aa: CASSSSGSGYTF
cdr3_nt: TGTGCCAGCAGCTCCTCGGGATCTGGCTACACCTTC

clone_size: .
v_call: TRBV2
d_call: .
j_call: TRBJ1-5
cdr3_length: 13
cdr3_aa: CASSFTRVQPQHF
cdr3_nt: TGTGCCAGCAGTTTTACCAGGGTGCAGCCCCAGCATTTT

clone_size: .
v_call: TRBV7-9
d_call: .
j_call: TRBJ1-2
cdr3_length: 14
cdr3_aa: CASSLQGLNYGYTF
cdr3_nt: TGTGCCAGCAGCTTACAGGGGCTTAACTATGGCTACACCTTC

clone_size: .
v_call: TRBV19
d_call: TRBD1
j_call: TRBJ1-2
cdr3_length: 15
cdr3_aa: CASSTRDRGIYGYTF
cdr3_nt: TGTGCCAGTAGTACCCGGGACAGGGGAATCTATGGCTACACCTTC

clone_size: .
v_call: TRBV19
d_call: .
j_call: TRBJ2-2
cdr3_length: 13
cdr3_aa: CASIRVNTGELFF
cdr3_nt: TGTGCCAGTATCCGAGTTAACACCGGGGAGCTGTTTTTT

clone_size: .
v_call: TRBV7-2
d_call: TRBD1
j_call: TRBJ2-6
cdr3_length: 16
cdr3_aa: CASNLSGTAGANVLTF
cdr3_nt: TGTGCCAGCAACTTGAGTGGGACAGCTGGGGCCAACGTCCTGACTTTC

clone_size: .
v_call: TRBV5-1
d_call: TRBD2
j_call: TRBJ2-5
cdr3_length: 16
cdr3_aa: CASSLMLAGAKETQYF
cdr3_nt: TGCGCCAGCAGCTTGATGTTAGCGGGAGCTAAAGAGACCCAGTACTTC

clone_size: once
v_call: TRBV7-6
d_call: TRBD2
j_call: TRBJ2-7
cdr3_length: 11
cdr3_aa: CASSLGTRKYF
cdr3_nt: TGTGCCAGCAGCTTGGGGACTAGAAAATACTTC

clone_size: few
v_call: TRBV2
d_call: .
j_call: TRBJ2-3
cdr3_length: 12
cdr3_aa: CASQGSTDTQYF
cdr3_nt: TGTGCCAGCCAGGGGAGCACAGATACGCAGTATTTT

clone_size: .
v_call: TRBV2
d_call: .
j_call: TRBJ1-1
cdr3_length: 13
cdr3_aa: CASKLQGGTEAFF
cdr3_nt: TGTGCCAGCAAATTACAGGGCGGCACTGAAGCTTTCTTT

clone_size: .
v_call: TRBV19
d_call: .
j_call: TRBJ2-7
cdr3_length: 14
cdr3_aa: CASSIKGLSYEQYF
cdr3_nt: TGTGCCAGTAGTATCAAGGGGCTCTCCTACGAGCAGTACTTC

clone_size: .
v_call: TRBV27
d_call: .
j_call: TRBJ2-3
cdr3_length: 18
cdr3_aa: CASSWRGGRRETTDTQYF
cdr3_nt: TGTGCCAGCAGTTGGAGGGGGGGTCGGCGGGAGACAACAGATACGCAGTATTTT

clone_size: .
v_call: TRBV19
d_call: .
j_call: TRBJ1-1
cdr3_length: 13
cdr3_aa: CASSPQANTEAFF
cdr3_nt: TGTGCCAGTAGTCCGCAGGCGAACACTGAAGCTTTCTTT

clone_size: .
v_call: TRBV7-6
d_call: .
j_call: TRBJ1-1
cdr3_length: 14
cdr3_aa: CASSQRTADTEAFF
cdr3_nt: TGTGCCAGCAGCCAAAGGACAGCGGACACTGAAGCTTTCTTT

clone_size: .
v_call: TRBV12-3/TRBV12-4
d_call: .
j_call: TRBJ2-1
cdr3_length: 12
cdr3_aa: CASSLTRGEQFF
cdr3_nt: TGTGCCAGCAGTCTTACTAGGGGGGAGCAGTTCTTC